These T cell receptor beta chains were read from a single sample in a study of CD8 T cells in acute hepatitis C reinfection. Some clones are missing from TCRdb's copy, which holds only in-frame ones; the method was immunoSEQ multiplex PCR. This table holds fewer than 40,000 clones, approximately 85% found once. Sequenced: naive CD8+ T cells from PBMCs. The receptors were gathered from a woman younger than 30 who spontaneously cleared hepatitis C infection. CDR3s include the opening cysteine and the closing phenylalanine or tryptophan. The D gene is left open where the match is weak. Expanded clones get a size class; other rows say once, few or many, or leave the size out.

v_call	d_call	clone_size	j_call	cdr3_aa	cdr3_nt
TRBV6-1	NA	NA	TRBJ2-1	CASSEVGSHEQFF	TGTGCCAGCAGTGAAGTAGGCTCACATGAGCAGTTCTTC
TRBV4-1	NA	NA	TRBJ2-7	CASRGGGDEQYF	TGCGCCAGCAGGGGCGGCGGCGATGAGCAGTACTTC
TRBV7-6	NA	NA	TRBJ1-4	CASSLARDGEKLFF	TGTGCCAGCAGCTTGGCGAGGGACGGGGAAAAACTGTTTTTT
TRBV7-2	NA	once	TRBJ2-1	CASSLTALDNEQFF	TGTGCCAGCAGCTTAACGGCGCTAGACAATGAGCAGTTCTTC
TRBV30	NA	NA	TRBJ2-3	CAWSVQEGGGTDTQYF	TGTGCCTGGAGTGTACAGGAGGGAGGGGGTACAGATACGCAGTATTTT
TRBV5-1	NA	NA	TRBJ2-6	CASSFDSFSLAGANVLTF	TGCGCCAGCAGCTTCGACAGTTTCTCCTTGGCTGGGGCCAACGTCCTGACTTTC
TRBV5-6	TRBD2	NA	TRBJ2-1	CASSFTGLASENEQFF	TGTGCCAGCAGCTTCACGGGACTAGCGTCGGAGAATGAGCAGTTCTTC
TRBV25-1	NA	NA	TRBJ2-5	CASSEYREGGETQYF	TGTGCCAGCAGTGAATACAGGGAGGGGGGGGAGACCCAGTACTTC
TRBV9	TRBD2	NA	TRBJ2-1	CASSVVSGTYNEQFF	TGTGCCAGCAGCGTAGTGAGCGGGACTTACAATGAGCAGTTCTTC
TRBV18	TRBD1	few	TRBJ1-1	CASSPLLQGADTEAFF	TGTGCCAGCTCACCACTCCTACAGGGGGCAGACACTGAAGCTTTCTTT
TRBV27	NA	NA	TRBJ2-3	CASSFHTDTQYF	TGTGCCAGCAGTTTCCACACGGATACGCAGTATTTT
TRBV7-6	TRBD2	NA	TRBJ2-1	CASSTVAGVDKNEQFF	TGTGCCAGCAGCACCGTAGCGGGAGTCGATAAGAATGAGCAGTTCTTC
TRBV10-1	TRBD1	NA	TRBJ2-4	CASNGTGGDIQYF	TGCGCCAGCAATGGGACAGGGGGAGACATTCAGTACTTC
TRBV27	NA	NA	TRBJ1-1	CASNKAGVTEAFF	TGTGCCAGCAACAAGGCAGGAGTCACTGAAGCTTTCTTT
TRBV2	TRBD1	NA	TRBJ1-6	CASRSGQGNLPLHF	TGTGCCAGCAGGAGTGGACAGGGAAACTTGCCCCTCCACTTT